This TCR beta chain was observed in a study of shared clonotypes between healthy human individuals. The method was immunoSEQ multiplex PCR; TCRdb's version includes in-frame clones alone and lacks a portion of them. The repertoire holds more than 600,000 clones, with approximately 90% as singletons. This clone showed up just once. Positively selected for CCR7, the CD45RO-negative cells used as naive CD8 cells excluded terminally differentiated effector memory CD45RA+ cells. The CDR3 spans 14 residues. With V trimmed by 7 bases and J by 5 bases, 11 bases remained unmatched. Germline V CDR1 and CDR2: MNHEY, SMNVEV (reference sequence).

This TCR was recovered from a man younger than 40 in good health. Sequencing used naive CD8+ T cells sorted from blood. The chain links TRBV27 to TRBJ2-7, with 7 bases fitting TRBD2. CDR3 sequence (DNA): TGTGCCAGCAAAAGCGGGATACTTTTGGACGAGCAGTACTTC. Its translation: CASKSGILLDEQYF.